This T cell receptor (beta chain) was identified in a study of CD8 T cells in Susac syndrome. RNA was extracted with the RNeasy kit, and a quantity of about 0.45 to 1 ug was reverse transcribed using random hexamers. Amplification of TCR beta CDR3 was carried out by immunoSEQ multiplex PCR, which covered 54 Vbeta and 13 Jbeta segments. TCRdb ran MiXCR on the immunoSEQ multiplex PCR reads and lists one entry per CDR3 protein. This sample yields hundreds of thousands of distinct CDR3 sequences, of which 95% are seen a single time; 0.085% to 0.1% belongs to the top ten. CDR3 length: 14 amino acids. The V and J ends lost 8 bases and 7 bases, in that order; junction bases with no gene match: 11. Germline assignment: CDR1 SQVTM and CDR2 ANQGSEA. Sequencing targeted TCR beta in T cells from blood (CD8+ and CD4+).

Input material: CD4+ T cells from PBMCs. The J gene is TRBJ2-1, the V gene TRBV29-1; 10 bases align to TRBD1. The TCR comes from a human donor with multiple sclerosis. The CDR3 bases are TGCAGCACCCGGGACAGGGGCCCCGAGAATGAGCAGTTCTTC. Its protein is CSTRDRGPENEQFF.